What follows are 27 T cell receptor beta chains derived from one specimen sequenced in a study of breast tumors, draining lymph nodes, adjacent tissues. Samples came from axillary lymph nodes draining the breast cancer. TCRdb ran MiXCR on the multiplex PCR reads and lists one entry per CDR3 protein. The sample yields some 170,000 distinct CDR3 sequences, 30% to 40% seen once. The sequenced sample was axillary lymph node tissue. Receptors were obtained from a female donor with breast cancer. Some clones in this sample may be carry-over from other donors' samples.

This clonotype turned up a few times. This sequence joins TRBV14 and TRBJ2-1, with D hard to call. CDR3 length: 17 residues. Germline lookup yields CDR1 SGHDN and CDR2 FVKESK. The V end was cut by 0 bases, the J end by 9 bases, with 21 bases between. The CDR3 loop is CASSQEFGALTLTEQFF. The DNA of the CDR3 is TGTGCCAGCAGCCAAGAATTTGGAGCCTTGACACTCACTGAGCAGTTCTTC.

This clonotype has at least ten counts. The chain couples TRBV6-5 to TRBJ1-3; 7 nucleotides line up with TRBD1. CDR3 length equals 14 residues. Trimming at V came to 4 bases and at J to 4 bases, leaving 4 bases not matched to a gene. In germline, CDR1 is MNHEY, CDR2 SVGAGI. The CDR3 sequence is CASSSPGQGNTIYF. CDR3 bases: TGTGCCAGCAGTTCCCCGGGACAGGGAAACACCATATATTTT.

This clonotype was observed a few times. The V and J genes are TRBV25-1 and TRBJ1-1, with 11 nucleotides matching TRBD1. V was pared by 8 bases and J by 4 bases, with 9 bases of the junction left unmatched. The germline CDR1 and CDR2 sequences are MGHDK and SYGVNS. The length of the CDR3 is 15 residues. The CDR3 nucleotides are TGTGCCAGCGTACGGGACAGGGGGATTTTCACTGAAGCTTTCTTT. It codes for CASVRDRGIFTEAFF.

This clonotype was seen at least ten times. The chain is built from TRBV18 and TRBJ2-3, with unresolved D. Germline CDR1 KGHSH, CDR2 LQKENI. The CDR3 consists of 14 residues. V lost 3 bases and J 4 bases, leaving 11 bases between the germline ends. The CDR3 sequence: CASSPGWGSDTQYF. DNA of the CDR3: TGTGCCAGCTCACCGGGATGGGGATCAGATACGCAGTATTTT.

Comments on this clonotype: Since a much larger clone is just one base distant, this may be a read error. CDR3 coding DNA: TGTGCCAGCAGGCGGGGACTAGCGGGGGGGCTGGGGGGGACCCAGTACTTC. Its translation is CASRRGLAGGLGGTQYF. The V and J genes are TRBV6-1 and TRBJ2-5; 16 bases match TRBD2. V shed 6 bases and J 7 bases; nucleotides not matched to a gene: 11. CDR1 is MNHNS, CDR2 SASEGT, per germline. There are 17 residues in the CDR3.

Notes on this clonotype: A read error may explain this, as a much larger clone is one base away. V is TRBV2 and J is TRBJ2-5; a weak D match, TRBD2 (5 bases). Looked up from germline, CDR1 is SNHLY and CDR2 is FYNNEI. The CDR3 totals 14 residues. CDR3 region: CASSMRGSQEAQYF. CDR3 nucleotides: TGTGCCAGCAGCATGCGAGGGAGCCAAGAGGCCCAGTACTTC.

This clonotype has ten or more counts. V gene TRBV3-1 combines with J gene TRBJ2-7, with a tentative D call TRBD2 (5 bases). V lost 1 base and J lost 7, with 17 bases in between. Looked up from germline, CDR1 is LGHDT and CDR2 is YNNKEL (reference sequence). The CDR3 contains 15 residues. The CDR3 nucleotides read TGTGCCAGCAGCCAAGGGGATGGCAGGAGGAGGGAGCAGTACTTC. This encodes CASSQGDGRRREQYF.

This clonotype was counted ten times or more. The chain recombines TRBV20-1 with TRBJ2-6; no clear D gene. The CDR3 consists of 15 residues. V dropped 3 bases and J dropped 2 bases, with 11 bases sitting between them. Germline values: CDR1 DFQATT, CDR2 SNEGSKA (reference sequence). The CDR3 region is CSASPRLPGANVLTF. DNA of the CDR3: TGCAGTGCTAGTCCCAGGCTACCTGGGGCCAACGTCCTGACTTTC.

This clonotype showed up just once. J is TRBJ1-1 and V is TRBV6-1; the D is unclear. V was trimmed by 7 bases and J by 3 bases, leaving 18 bases between them. The CDR3 is 15 residues long. Germline V gives CDR1 MNHNS, CDR2 SASEGT. CDR3 protein: CASTLNGVGHTEAFF. Here the CDR3 DNA reads TGTGCCAGCACCTTAAATGGGGTCGGGCACACTGAAGCTTTCTTT.

The chain is built from TRBV4-1 and TRBJ2-3; D possibly matches TRBD1 or TRBD2 (6 bases each). V was pared by 6 bases and J by 3 bases, with 13 bases between. Germline values: CDR1 MGHRA, CDR2 YSYEKL. The CDR3 contains 14 residues. CDR3 coding DNA: TGCGCCAGCAGTGAGGGGGGAAGGACAGATACGCAGTATTTT. Amino acid sequence: CASSEGGRTDTQYF.

This clonotype was seen at least ten times. The genes are TRBV30 and TRBJ1-2; a weak D match, TRBD1 (6 bases). V lost 7 bases to trimming and J lost 7 bases, with 19 bases between them. This CDR3 comprises 13 residues. CDR1 is GTSNPN, CDR2 SVGIG, per germline (reference sequence). The CDR3 protein is CASEHTQGSGYTF. CDR3 sequence (DNA): TGTGCCTCAGAACACACTCAGGGGAGTGGCTACACCTTC.

The chain uses TRBV5-1 and TRBJ1-4, with D unclear. The CDR3 consists of 11 residues. Looked up from germline, CDR1 is SGHRS and CDR2 is YFSETQ. V lost 4 bases to trimming and J lost 13 bases, with 11 bases between them. CDR3 bases: TGCGCCAGCAGCCGAGGTGATGGACTGTTTTTT. Translated: CASSRGDGLFF.

This clonotype was seen at least ten times. The gene calls are TRBV30 and TRBJ1-5; no clear D gene. This CDR3 contains 14 residues. V was pared by 0 bases and J by 7 bases, with 13 bases between. In germline, CDR1 is GTSNPN, CDR2 SVGIG (reference sequence). DNA for the CDR3: TGTGCCTGGAGTGTACCTCTCGTAGGGCAGCCCCAGCATTTT. Translated, it gives CAWSVPLVGQPQHF.

This clonotype showed up many times. This chain links TRBV2 with TRBJ1-4, with no clear D. Per germline, CDR1 SNHLY and CDR2 FYNNEI. V shed 4 bases and J shed 14 bases, with 11 bases lying between them. The CDR3 is 11 amino acids. The CDR3 DNA is TGTGCCAGCAGTGGCGTCATTGAGCTGTTTTTT. Translated: CASSGVIELFF.

Many counts were recorded for this clonotype. V usage is TRBV9 and J usage is TRBJ2-7; 9 bases match TRBD1. V trimming: 3 bases; J trimming: 7 bases; junction bases outside the gene matches: 11. Per the germline V gene, CDR1 is SGDLS and CDR2 is YYNGEE. CDR3 length equals 15 residues. The DNA for the CDR3 is TGTGCCAGCAGCGCGATGACAGGGGGTCTGGGGGAGCAGTACTTC. Protein: CASSAMTGGLGEQYF.

Note on this clonotype: Mismatch with germline at one junction end may stem from a read error. J is TRBJ2-7 and V is TRBV5-1; 13 nucleotides line up with TRBD2. The germline V gene encodes CDR1 SGHRS and CDR2 YFSETQ. The CDR3 loop spans 18 amino acids. CDR3 in DNA: TGCGCCAGCAGCTTGGGACCTGGACTAGCGGGGGCGTACTACGAGCAGTGCTTC. It translates to CASSLGPGLAGAYYEQCF.

This clonotype was picked up many times. This chain connects TRBV7-9 to TRBJ2-1, with 12 bases identical to TRBD2. The CDR3 loop spans 19 amino acids. V lost 5 bases, J lost 2 bases, and 13 bases stayed unmatched. CDR1 and CDR2 from the germline V gene are SEHNR and FQNEAQ (reference sequence). CDR3 amino acids: CASSPVLAGGRITYNEQFF. CDR3 DNA sequence: TGTGCCAGCAGCCCAGTACTAGCGGGGGGCCGGATTACCTACAATGAGCAGTTCTTC.

This clonotype was recorded many times. CDR3 nucleotides: TGTGCCAGCAGCTTTATAGACAGGGGCTCAGGAAACACCATATATTTT. It translates to CASSFIDRGSGNTIYF. This sequence joins TRBV7-8 and TRBJ1-3; 8 nucleotides agree with TRBD1. Germline V gives CDR1 SGHVS, CDR2 FQNEAQ. Trimming took 3 bases from V and 4 from J; bases not matched to a gene: 8. The CDR3 is made up of 16 amino acids.

This clonotype has a count of ten or more. V gene TRBV28 combines with J gene TRBJ2-5; D is possibly TRBD1 (5 bases). The CDR3 runs 14 residues. CDR1 is MDHEN and CDR2 is SYDVKM in the germline V gene. V was cut by 0 bases and J by 3 bases, with 8 bases left in between. The CDR3: CASSLWDTKETQYF. CDR3 nucleotides: TGTGCCAGCAGTTTATGGGACACTAAAGAGACCCAGTACTTC.

V gene TRBV7-2 combines with J gene TRBJ2-7; D not resolved. The CDR3 is 13 residues long. V was trimmed by 0 bases and J by 4 bases, leaving 7 bases between them. CDR1 SGHTA and CDR2 FQGNSA come from the germline V gene. The CDR3, as DNA: TGTGCCAGCAGCTTAGCAAAAGTTTACGAGCAGTACTTC. Translated: CASSLAKVYEQYF.

This clonotype has at least ten counts. The rearrangement links TRBV20-1 to TRBJ1-6, with a weak D call TRBD1 (6 bases). This CDR3 region has 12 residues. CDR1 and CDR2 from the germline V gene are DFQATT and SNEGSKA (reference sequence). Trimming stripped 6 bases from V and 7 bases from J, with 10 bases between. The CDR3 nucleotides are TGCAGTGCCCGAACAGGGAATTCACCCCTCCACTTT. Translating gives CSARTGNSPLHF.

Remarks on this clonotype: Mismatch with germline at one junction end may stem from a read error. The V call is TRBV20-1, the J call TRBJ2-1, with 9 bases that match TRBD2. The CDR3 runs 15 residues. Germline V gives CDR1 DFQATT, CDR2 SNEGSKA (reference sequence). CDR3 amino acids: CSTRDQAGGMNEQFF. CDR3 bases: TGCAGTACTAGAGATCAAGCGGGAGGTATGAATGAGCAGTTCTTC.

This clonotype was seen repeatedly, ten times or more. This may be a read error: a much more frequent sequence differs by one nucleotide. The rearrangement uses TRBV7-2 and TRBJ2-7; D possibly matches TRBD1 or TRBD2 (6 bases each). The V gene lost 4 bases and the J gene lost 6 bases, with 16 bases spanning the gap. Germline V gene sequence: CDR1 SGHTA, CDR2 FQGNSA. There are 14 residues in the CDR3. In nucleotides, the CDR3 is TGTGCCAGCAGCTCCGGGACGGGGGCCCCCGAGCAGTACTTC. It is translated as CASSSGTGAPEQYF.

Concerning this clonotype itself: A much larger clone lies a single base off, so this may be a read error. A read error is likely, as this CDR3 ends without the conserved phenylalanine or tryptophan. The chain recombines TRBV3-1 with TRBJ2-1; D is unresolved. Germline V lookup: CDR1 LGHDT, CDR2 YNNKEL (reference sequence). The V and J ends lost 5 bases and 12 bases respectively, with 11 bases between them. This CDR3 has 11 amino acids. The CDR3 nucleotides read TGTGCCAGCAGCACTACCGGATGGCAGTTCCTC. Its translation is CASSTTGWQFL.

Remarks on this clonotype: The conserved final phenylalanine or tryptophan is absent from the CDR3, which likely points to a read error. It is unclear where the CDR3 begins or ends on the DNA, so no DNA is shown, and the CDR3 is as TCRdb lists it. V is TRBV7-9 and J is TRBJ2-7; the listed D gene, TRBD1, was not tested against the DNA. 11 amino acids form the CDR3, both terminal residues included. Germline CDR1 and CDR2: SEHNR and FQNEAQ (reference sequence). The CDR3 region is CASSLGQGLYL.

Ten or more counts support this clonotype. The J gene is TRBJ2-5, the V gene TRBV25-1; the match to TRBD1 covers 7 bases. The trim removed 8 bases at V and 5 bases at J, leaving 8 bases unmatched. Germline V gene data show CDR1 as MGHDK and CDR2 as SYGVNS. The length of the CDR3 is 13 residues. The CDR3 here is CASHTGVGETQYF. The CDR3 DNA reads TGTGCCAGCCATACAGGGGTCGGGGAGACCCAGTACTTC.

This clonotype was detected many times. The chain carries TRBV11-3 and TRBJ2-2, with 8 bases aligning to TRBD1. The germline gives CDR1 SGHNT, CDR2 YENEEA. The junction had 1 base not matched to a gene; V was cut back by 3 bases and J by 4 bases. The length of the CDR3 is 14 residues. CDR3 in DNA: TGTGCCAGCAGCTTTACAGGGGGCACCGGGGAGCTGTTTTTT. It yields the protein CASSFTGGTGELFF.